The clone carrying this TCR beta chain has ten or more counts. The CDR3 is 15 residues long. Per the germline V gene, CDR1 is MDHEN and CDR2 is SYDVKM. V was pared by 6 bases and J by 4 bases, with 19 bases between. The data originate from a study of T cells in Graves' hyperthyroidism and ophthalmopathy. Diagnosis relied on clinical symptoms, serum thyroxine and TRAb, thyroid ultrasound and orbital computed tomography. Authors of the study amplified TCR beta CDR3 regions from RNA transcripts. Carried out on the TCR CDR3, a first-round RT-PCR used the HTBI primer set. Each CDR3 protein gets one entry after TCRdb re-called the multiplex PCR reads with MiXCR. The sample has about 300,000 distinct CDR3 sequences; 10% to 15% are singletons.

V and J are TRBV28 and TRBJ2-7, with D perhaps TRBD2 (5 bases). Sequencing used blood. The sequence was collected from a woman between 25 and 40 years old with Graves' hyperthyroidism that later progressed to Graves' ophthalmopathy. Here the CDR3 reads CASSPPKGSGYEQYF. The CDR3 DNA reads TGTGCCAGCAGCCCACCTAAAGGGAGTGGGTACGAGCAGTACTTC.